These 27 T cell receptor beta chains were sequenced from one sample in a study of cytomegalovirus exposure and HLA in healthy donors. PCR involved 60 Vbeta and 13 Jbeta primers. The repertoire was sequenced with immunoSEQ multiplex PCR; TCRdb's copy has only in-frame clones and lacks some. The table records 150,000 to 200,000 clones, almost 85% of them present only once. Material: PBMCs. Source of these receptors: a woman aged 45-60 years in good health and CMV-seronegative.

This chain uses TRBV2 with TRBJ2-1; D is unclear. Germline-derived CDR1 and CDR2 are SNHLY and FYNNEI. The V end was cut by 6 bases, the J end by 4 bases, with 4 bases between. This CDR3 has 11 residues. The CDR3 spells CASRRYNEQFF. In DNA form, the CDR3 reads TGTGCCAGCAGGAGATACAATGAGCAGTTCTTC.

The chain couples TRBV2 to TRBJ1-2, with D possibly being TRBD1 (6 bases). There are 15 residues in the CDR3. Trimming took 0 bases from V and 5 from J, leaving 13 bases between them. Germline values: CDR1 SNHLY, CDR2 FYNNEI. CDR3: CASSEALTGFYGYTF. The CDR3 region has the DNA TGTGCCAGCAGTGAAGCGCTTACAGGGTTTTATGGCTACACCTTC.

The chain employs TRBV27 and TRBJ2-1; tentative D call: TRBD2 (6 bases). The CDR3 loop spans 15 amino acids. V was trimmed by 8 bases and J by 4 bases, leaving 18 bases between them. CDR1 and CDR2 from the germline V gene are MNHEY and SMNVEV (reference sequence). The CDR3 spells CASQRVGDSYNEQFF. The DNA for the CDR3 is TGTGCCAGCCAACGCGTCGGGGACTCTTACAATGAGCAGTTCTTC.

This clone was found once. This chain uses TRBV28 with TRBJ2-7; 8 bases fit TRBD2. The germline V gene encodes CDR1 MDHEN and CDR2 SYDVKM. The CDR3 consists of 17 residues. Trimming took 2 bases from V and 2 from J; bases not matched to a gene: 11. The CDR3 sequence is CASSLLAGGKGTYEQYF. CDR3 DNA: TGTGCCAGCAGTTTACTAGCGGGCGGGAAGGGCACCTACGAGCAGTACTTC.

The V and J genes are TRBV5-1 and TRBJ2-7, with D possibly matching TRBD2 (7 bases). The germline gives CDR1 SGHRS, CDR2 YFSETQ. With 4 bases removed from V and 3 bases from J, the gap between germline ends came to 23 bases. CDR3 length: 17 amino acids. The CDR3 reads CASSPYMGGGVGYEQYF. The CDR3 DNA sequence: TGCGCCAGCAGCCCTTATATGGGGGGGGGCGTTGGCTACGAGCAGTACTTC.

This clone was seen just once. The identical CDR3 is also encoded by other nucleotide sequences in the sample. This sequence joins TRBV6-6 and TRBJ1-1; a weak D match, TRBD1 (6 bases). The V and J ends lost 0 bases and 4 bases respectively, with 6 bases between them. The CDR3 consists of 13 residues. Per germline, CDR1 MNHNY and CDR2 SVGAGI (reference sequence). CDR3 protein: CASSYSGGTEAFF. CDR3 bases: TGTGCCAGCAGTTACTCAGGGGGCACTGAAGCTTTCTTT.

The V and J genes are TRBV9 and TRBJ2-1; 11 bases align to TRBD2. This CDR3 has 17 residues. Per germline, CDR1 SGDLS and CDR2 YYNGEE. J was trimmed by 7 bases and V by 4 bases; bases with no gene match: 13. CDR3 in DNA: TGTGCCAGCAGCCTTTCCTTAGCGGGGGGGGTTGGAAATGAGCAGTTCTTC. This gives the protein CASSLSLAGGVGNEQFF.

The sample holds a few counts of this clone. The CDR3: CACQPGGPSSQFF. The CDR3, as DNA: TGTGCCTGCCAGCCGGGAGGGCCAAGCTCGCAGTTCTTC. This chain links TRBV30 with TRBJ2-1, with 8 bases matching TRBD2. Trimming cost V 6 bases and J 12 bases; bases outside gene matches: 13. Germline V gene sequence: CDR1 GTSNPN, CDR2 SVGIG (reference sequence). The CDR3 spans 13 residues.

This chain connects TRBV11-2 to TRBJ2-7; possibly TRBD2 for D (5 bases). The germline CDR1 and CDR2 sequences are SGHAT and FQNNGV. V dropped 2 bases and J dropped 6 bases, with 17 bases sitting between them. CDR3 length equals 15 residues. The CDR3 nucleotides read TGTGCCAGCAGCTTAAGGTTGACGGAGGCCAGCGAGCAGTACTTC. Its protein is CASSLRLTEASEQYF.

The chain joins TRBV7-2 to TRBJ2-5; 11 nucleotides agree with TRBD2. The V gene's germline CDR1 is SGHTA and CDR2 FQGNSA. The CDR3 is made up of 16 amino acids. With V trimmed by 2 bases and J by 5 bases, 7 bases remained unmatched. This chain's CDR3 is CTSSLQSSGGWETQYF. Written as DNA, the CDR3 is TGTACCAGCAGCTTACAGTCTAGCGGGGGGTGGGAGACCCAGTACTTC.

V gene TRBV5-1 combines with J gene TRBJ2-1; 7 nucleotides agree with TRBD1. This CDR3 comprises 14 residues. V gave up 3 bases and J gave up 4 bases; unmatched junction bases: 4. The germline CDR1 and CDR2 sequences are SGHRS and YFSETQ. CDR3 nucleotides: TGCGCCAGCAGCTCCGGGACAGAGTACAATGAGCAGTTCTTC. Translating gives CASSSGTEYNEQFF.

The chain carries TRBV7-2 and TRBJ2-1; 9 bases align to TRBD1. CDR3 size: 15 residues. Germline lookup yields CDR1 SGHTA and CDR2 FQGNSA. J lost 7 bases, V lost 6 bases, and 10 bases had no gene match. The CDR3 is CASRTGGKPWNEQFF. DNA of the CDR3: TGTGCCAGCAGGACAGGGGGGAAACCCTGGAATGAGCAGTTCTTC.

J is TRBJ1-3 and V is TRBV7-9, with unresolved D. The CDR3 loop spans 16 amino acids. Between the trimmed V and J ends, which lost 0 bases and 0 bases, there was a span of 9 bases. The germline V gene encodes CDR1 SEHNR and CDR2 FQNEAQ (reference sequence). CDR3 in DNA: TGTGCCAGCAGCTTAGCGTTGACAAACTCTGGAAACACCATATATTTT. Translated: CASSLALTNSGNTIYF.

V usage is TRBV19 and J usage is TRBJ2-3, with TRBD2 matching over 8 bases. This CDR3 spans 15 amino acids. Trimming took 5 bases from V and 1 from J; bases not matched to a gene: 5. CDR1 is LNHDA and CDR2 is SQIVND in the germline V gene (reference sequence). The CDR3 loop reads CASSPKLAGTDTQYF. DNA for the CDR3: TGTGCCAGTAGTCCCAAACTAGCGGGCACAGATACGCAGTATTTT. The full variable domain, with the rest looked up from reference TRBV19 and TRBJ2-3, is DGGITQSPKYLFRKEGQNVTLSCEQNLNHDAMYWYRQDPGQGLRLIYYSQIVNDFQKGDIAEGYSVSREKKESFPLTVTSAQKNPTAFYLCASSPKLAGTDTQYFGPGTRLTVL.

The gene calls are TRBV15 and TRBJ2-1, with D perhaps TRBD1 (5 bases). The V gene lost 0 bases and the J gene lost 6 bases, with 18 bases spanning the gap. The CDR3 has 17 amino acids. Germline CDR1 is LNHNV and CDR2 is YYDKDF (reference sequence). CDR3 sequence: CATSREITGPPGNEQFF. In DNA form, the CDR3 reads TGTGCCACCAGCAGAGAAATTACAGGCCCACCGGGCAATGAGCAGTTCTTC.

The chain links TRBV21-1 to TRBJ2-5; no check of the table's D call, TRBD2, against the DNA was made. TRBV21-1 is shown as a pseudogene. The CDR3 runs to 19 residues. The CDR3 is CASSERPGLAGGPRETQYF. The DNA for the CDR3 is TGTGCCAGCAGCGAAAGACCGGGACTAGCGGGAGGGCCGCGGGAGACCCAGTACTTC.

The J gene is TRBJ2-2, the V gene TRBV19, with 9 bases that match TRBD2. V was pared by 4 bases and J by 4 bases, with 7 bases of the junction left unmatched. CDR1 LNHDA and CDR2 SQIVND come from the germline V gene (reference sequence). This CDR3 is built from 16 residues. DNA for the CDR3: TGTGCCAGTAGTAATGCGGGAGGGTTTTTCACCGGGGAGCTGTTTTTT. It encodes CASSNAGGFFTGELFF.

The chain is built from TRBV28 and TRBJ2-7, with 9 bases matching TRBD1. Germline lookup yields CDR1 MDHEN and CDR2 SYDVKM. J gave up 6 bases and V 6 bases, and 12 bases lay outside the gene matches. This CDR3 comprises 15 residues. In DNA, the CDR3 is TGTGCCAGCAGGGATTCATCTACAGGGGGCGGCGAGCAGTACTTC. This translates into CASRDSSTGGGEQYF.

V gene TRBV9 combines with J gene TRBJ2-5, with a tentative D call TRBD2 (5 bases). The last part of the DNA fits TRBJ2-7 better; the J call may be wrong. From germline, CDR1 is SGDLS and CDR2 YYNGEE. The CDR3 spans 15 residues. As DNA, the CDR3 is TGTGCCAGCAGCGAGCGCCCCCTGGACTTTGGCGAGCAGTACTTC. This sequence encodes CASSERPLDFGEQYF.

This clone has only one observation. The chain employs TRBV19 and TRBJ1-2, with 12 bases identical to TRBD1. The J segment lost 8 bases and the V segment lost 6 bases, leaving 4 bases of the junction unmatched. Germline lookup yields CDR1 LNHDA and CDR2 SQIVND (reference sequence). The CDR3 spans 13 residues. This CDR3 reads CASRGQGARGYTF. CDR3 sequence (DNA): TGTGCCAGTAGGGGACAGGGGGCTCGAGGCTACACCTTC.

The J gene is TRBJ2-5, the V gene TRBV11-2; no clear D. The end of the DNA aligns better with TRBJ2-7, so the J call may be wrong. The germline CDR1 and CDR2 sequences are SGHAT and FQNNGV. CDR3 length equals 13 residues. In DNA, the CDR3 is TGTGCCAGCAGCTTATACCGATCCTACGAGCAGTACTTC. Its translation is CASSLYRSYEQYF.

V and J are TRBV7-6 and TRBJ2-3; D is ambiguous. With 4 bases removed from V and 1 base from J, the gap between germline ends came to 21 bases. The CDR3 has 18 residues. The germline gives CDR1 SGHVS, CDR2 FNYEAQ. CDR3 sequence reads: CASSSPAGARPGTDTQYF. CDR3 nucleotide sequence: TGTGCCAGCAGCTCCCCTGCCGGAGCGCGGCCCGGCACAGATACGCAGTATTTT.

The chain has TRBV19 and TRBJ2-3; 8 bases map to TRBD1. CDR3 length: 15 amino acids. The J segment lost 1 base and the V segment lost 3 bases, leaving 3 bases of the junction unmatched. The germline CDR1 and CDR2 sequences are LNHDA and SQIVND (reference sequence). CDR3 in DNA: TGTGCCAGTAGTATCCCAGGGGGCGGCACAGATACGCAGTATTTT. Translation: CASSIPGGGTDTQYF.

This clone appeared a few times. This chain links TRBV7-2 with TRBJ2-1; 8 bases align to TRBD2. CDR3 length equals 16 residues. The trim removed 5 bases at V and 6 bases at J, leaving 12 bases unmatched. From germline, CDR1 is SGHTA and CDR2 FQGNSA. The DNA for the CDR3 is TGTGCCAGCAGCCCACTTCGGGGGGGCCTTTTCAATGAGCAGTTCTTC. Translation gives CASSPLRGGLFNEQFF.

The genes are TRBV10-1 and TRBJ2-5; D is ambiguous. V was trimmed by 6 bases and J by 7 bases, leaving 15 bases between them. The CDR3 length is 13 residues. The V gene's germline CDR1 is WNHNN and CDR2 SYGVQD (reference sequence). The CDR3 nucleotides are TGCGCCAGCAGCCACACAGATATCGGGACCCAGTACTTC. Translated: CASSHTDIGTQYF.

The CDR3 reads CASSLLGTGGIEKLFF. CDR3 bases: TGTGCCAGCAGTTTACTCGGGACAGGGGGGATTGAAAAACTGTTTTTT. The rearrangement uses TRBV27 and TRBJ1-4, with 11 bases matching TRBD1. The CDR3 is 16 residues long. J lost 7 bases, V lost 2 bases, and 6 bases had no gene match. Germline V gene data show CDR1 as MNHEY and CDR2 as SMNVEV (reference sequence).

This clone has only one observation. The chain joins TRBV4-1 to TRBJ2-3; TRBD2 matches 10 bases. Germline V lookup: CDR1 MGHRA, CDR2 YSYEKL. The CDR3 is made up of 16 amino acids. With 1 base clipped from V and 0 bases from J, the junction kept 1 base outside the gene matches. The CDR3 loop is CASSQGTSGSTDTQYF. The DNA of the CDR3 is TGCGCCAGCAGCCAAGGGACTAGCGGAAGCACAGATACGCAGTATTTT.